This entry lists 16 T cell receptor beta chains sequenced from one sample in a study of cytomegalovirus exposure and HLA in healthy donors (dated by TCRdb to between 2016 and 2019). To prepare the library, the immunoSEQ multiplex PCR assay was applied. For the multiplex PCR, a mixture combining 60 forward primers for TCR Vbeta segments and 13 reverse primers for TCR Jbeta segments was used. TCRdb retrieved this table from immuneACCESS and kept in-frame rearrangements only. Not all clones are present; in checked studies, unresolved V genes account for under half, and no reason is known for the remainder. The sample profile shows 170,000 or so clones; over 75% of them were found once. About 1.4% of the sample comes from the top ten. Material for sequencing was PBMCs. The source of these receptors is a woman younger than 45 in good health and CMV-seronegative.

The chain carries TRBV21-1 and TRBJ1-1; the table's D call, TRBD1, was not checked against the DNA. TRBV21-1 is a pseudogene. The CDR3 spans 19 residues. This chain's CDR3 is CASSKADDIDGCSNTEAFF. For the CDR3, the DNA is TGTGCCAGCAGCAAAGCCGATGACATAGACGGCTGCTCGAACACTGAAGCTTTCTTT.

This clone has just a few counts. V usage is TRBV13 and J usage is TRBJ1-2; tentative D call: TRBD1 (5 bases). Germline V gives CDR1 PRHDT, CDR2 FYEKMQ (reference sequence). The CDR3 is 13 residues long. Trimming stripped 0 bases from V and 8 bases from J, with 10 bases between. The CDR3 nucleotides read TGTGCCAGCAGCTTAGGAGGGGATGCCGGCTACACCTTC. Its protein is CASSLGGDAGYTF.

The CDR3 DNA is TGTGCCAGTAGTATTCGGACAGTCGCGAACACCGGGGAGCTGTTTTTT. Protein product: CASSIRTVANTGELFF. The V gene is TRBV19, the J gene TRBJ2-2, with a possible D match to TRBD1 (6 bases). The CDR3 contains 16 residues. Trimming shortened V by 3 bases and J by 0 bases, and 11 bases separated the two germline ends. The germline CDR1 and CDR2 sequences are LNHDA and SQIVND (reference sequence). The full variable domain, completed using reference TRBV19 and TRBJ2-2, is DGGITQSPKYLFRKEGQNVTLSCEQNLNHDAMYWYRQDPGQGLRLIYYSQIVNDFQKGDIAEGYSVSREKKESFPLTVTSAQKNPTAFYLCASSIRTVANTGELFFGEGSRLTVL.

V and J are TRBV5-4 and TRBJ1-2; D is unclear. In germline, CDR1 is SGHNT, CDR2 YYREEE (reference sequence). Trimming pared 0 bases from V and 8 bases from J, leaving 11 bases between. This CDR3 comprises 13 residues. The CDR3 DNA sequence: TGTGCCAGCAGCTTGGAACAGAGGGTCGGCTACACCTTC. It yields the protein CASSLEQRVGYTF. The full variable domain, its missing parts supplied by reference TRBV5-4 and TRBJ1-2, is ETGVTQSPTHLIKTRGQQVTLRCSSQSGHNTVSWYQQALGQGPQFIFQYYREEENGRGNFPPRFSGLQFPNYSSELNVNALELDDSALYLCASSLEQRVGYTFGSGTRLTVV.

The rearrangement joins TRBV28 to TRBJ1-5; tentatively, D is TRBD1 (5 bases). Per germline, CDR1 MDHEN and CDR2 SYDVKM. Deletions cut 2 bases from V and 2 bases from J, with 13 bases between. CDR3 size: 16 residues. The CDR3 nucleotides are TGTGCCAGCAGTTTAGGTCGCCTAGGGGGCAATCAGCCCCAGCATTTT. This translates into CASSLGRLGGNQPQHF.

This chain uses TRBV7-6 with TRBJ2-2, with 11 bases fitting TRBD2. The CDR3 spans 18 residues. Germline V gives CDR1 SGHVS, CDR2 FNYEAQ. The V segment lost 1 base and the J segment 6 bases; nucleotides outside the gene matches: 10. The CDR3 nucleotides are TGTGCCAGCAGCTTAGAAATTAGCGGGGGGGCCCCCCCCGGGGAGCTGTTTTTT. Its protein product is CASSLEISGGAPPGELFF. Drawing the rest from reference TRBV7-6 and TRBJ2-2, the complete variable domain is GAGVSQSPRYKVTKRGQDVALRCDPISGHVSLYWYRQALGQGPEFLTYFNYEAQQDKSGLPNDRFSAERPEGSISTLTIQRTEQRDSAMYRCASSLEISGGAPPGELFFGEGSRLTVL.

The V gene is TRBV5-1, the J gene TRBJ2-1, with 7 bases aligning to TRBD2. Germline loops: CDR1 SGHRS, CDR2 YFSETQ. J was trimmed by 7 bases and V by 3 bases; bases with no gene match: 7. This CDR3 comprises 14 residues. Here the CDR3 reads CASSSPGLINEQFF. The CDR3 DNA follows: TGCGCCAGCAGCTCTCCGGGACTAATAAATGAGCAGTTCTTC.

This rearrangement joins TRBV2 to TRBJ1-1, with D possibly being TRBD1 (5 bases). Trimming shortened V by 6 bases and J by 1 base, and 9 bases separated the two germline ends. The germline CDR1 and CDR2 sequences are SNHLY and FYNNEI. The CDR3 runs 13 residues. DNA for the CDR3: TGTGCCAGCAGACGAACAGGGAACACTGAAGCTTTCTTT. It translates to CASRRTGNTEAFF. Supplemented by reference TRBV2 and TRBJ1-1, the full variable domain reads EPEVTQTPSHQVTQMGQEVILRCVPISNHLYFYWYRQILGQKVEFLVSFYNNEISEKSEIFDDQFSVERPDGSNFTLKIRSTKLEDSAMYFCASRRTGNTEAFFGQGTRLTVV.

V gene TRBV5-1 combines with J gene TRBJ1-1, with 7 positions matching TRBD1. Germline trimming cut 0 bases from V and 4 bases from J; bases unmatched to any gene: 6. This CDR3 has 15 amino acids. Per germline, CDR1 SGHRS and CDR2 YFSETQ. The CDR3 here is CASSLGGGWGTEAFF. As DNA, the CDR3 is TGCGCCAGCAGCTTGGGAGGGGGCTGGGGCACTGAAGCTTTCTTT. The full variable domain, its missing parts supplied by reference TRBV5-1 and TRBJ1-1, is KAGVTQTPRYLIKTRGQQVTLSCSPISGHRSVSWYQQTPGQGLQFLFEYFSETQRNKGNFPGRFSGRQFSNSRSEMNVSTLELGDSALYLCASSLGGGWGTEAFFGQGTRLTVV.

The chain couples TRBV5-1 to TRBJ2-1; 9 bases align to TRBD2. The CDR3 runs 15 residues. The germline gives CDR1 SGHRS, CDR2 YFSETQ. Unmatched junction bases numbered 6, after V lost 4 bases and J lost 4 bases. This chain's CDR3 is CASSPPAGGYNEQFF. The CDR3 DNA is TGCGCCAGCAGCCCGCCGGCGGGGGGGTACAATGAGCAGTTCTTC.

The J gene is TRBJ2-5, the V gene TRBV5-1; 7 nucleotides align to TRBD1. This CDR3 has 15 amino acids. Losses at the gene ends were 1 base for V and 1 base for J; bases not matched to a gene: 4. CDR1 and CDR2 from the germline V gene are SGHRS and YFSETQ. The CDR3 DNA reads TGCGCCAGCAGCTTGAGAGGGGACAGCCAAGAGACCCAGTACTTC. Its protein is CASSLRGDSQETQYF.

The chain uses TRBV5-1 and TRBJ2-5; TRBD2 matches at 8 bases. The CDR3 sequence is 14 residues long. Per germline, CDR1 SGHRS and CDR2 YFSETQ. Trimming took 4 bases from V and 3 from J; bases not matched to a gene: 5. CDR3 loop: CASSTAGGEETQYF. The DNA for the CDR3 is TGCGCCAGCAGCACGGCGGGGGGAGAAGAGACCCAGTACTTC.

The chain is built from TRBV9 and TRBJ2-7; TRBD1 is a possible D gene (6 bases). Trimming took off 3 bases at V and 3 bases at J, with 13 bases between the two ends. Germline V CDR1 and CDR2: SGDLS, YYNGEE. This CDR3 is 14 amino acids long. The CDR3 DNA sequence: TGTGCCAGCAGCGCCGCAGGGGAGATCTACGAGCAGTACTTC. Protein sequence: CASSAAGEIYEQYF.

This clone was found a few times. The chain has TRBV4-1 and TRBJ1-2, with D uncertain. The V end was cut by 0 bases, the J end by 4 bases, with 6 bases between. The germline CDR1 and CDR2 sequences are MGHRA and YSYEKL. The CDR3 has 13 residues. This CDR3 is CASSQDGLYGYTF. In DNA, the CDR3 is TGCGCCAGCAGCCAAGATGGGCTCTATGGCTACACCTTC.

This clone occurred a few times. The chain carries TRBV4-1 and TRBJ1-5; D uncertain. The CDR3 spans 14 residues. CDR1 is MGHRA and CDR2 is YSYEKL in the germline V gene. The V and J ends lost 5 bases and 4 bases respectively, with 12 bases between them. The CDR3 nucleotides read TGCGCCAGCAGCGGGCAACAGCTGAATCAGCCCCAGCATTTT. Amino acids: CASSGQQLNQPQHF.

V usage is TRBV11-2 and J usage is TRBJ1-1; no reliable D call. CDR1 is SGHAT and CDR2 is FQNNGV in the germline V gene. This CDR3 is 12 amino acids long. V was shortened by 5 bases and J by 10 bases, with 14 bases between the two germline ends. The CDR3 DNA follows: TGTGCCAGCAGCCCGGGTCCGCCCGGAGCTTTCTTT. Translation gives CASSPGPPGAFF.